This T cell receptor (beta chain) was profiled in a study of T-cell reconstitution after alpha-beta-depleted transplantation in children. Researchers prepared the TCRbeta library using unique molecular identifiers, the study reports. Each CDR3 protein is one row after TCRdb ran MiXCR on the PCR reads. The sample holds roughly 610,000 distinct CDR3 sequences, about 10% seen once. V was clipped by 1 base and J by 5 bases, with 9 bases between them. CDR1 is SGHTA and CDR2 is FQGTGA in the germline V gene. The CDR3 spans 14 residues. Here the sequenced sample was PBMCs from the stem cell graft donor, taken from the stem cell graft. The genes are TRBV7-3 and TRBJ2-1; D is unclear. This sequence was found in a human donor who donated a stem cell graft to a child with acute myeloid leukemia. CDR3 amino acids: CASSLKSSHNEQFF. For the CDR3, the DNA is TGTGCCAGCAGCTTAAAAAGCAGCCACAATGAGCAGTTCTTC.